Below, one T cell receptor beta chain is given with its context. Its antigen remains unknown. This sample is drawn from a study of shared clonotypes between healthy human individuals. Study in general: The cohort had two women and three men, ages 18 to 49. Each donor contributed plates that comprised three CD4 naive, three CD4 memory, two CD8 naive and one CD8 memory. General study points: It was expected that sequencing depth would affect clonotype sharing among donors.

Germline V gene sequence: CDR1 SGHDT, CDR2 YYEEEE. Trimming took 0 bases from V and 8 from J, leaving 8 bases between them. This CDR3 spans 12 amino acids. Positive CCR7 selection of CD45RO-negative cells yielded the naive CD8 cells, and terminally differentiated effector memory CD45RA+ cells were excluded. TCRdb's copy holds only in-frame clones and misses some; the assay was immunoSEQ multiplex PCR. The table has over 2 million clones, approximately 94% seen once. Material: naive CD8+ T cells sorted from blood. This clonotype was sampled from a man younger than 35 in good health. This chain joins TRBV5-6 and TRBJ1-2; the D is unclear. The CDR3: CASSLGSWGYTF. In DNA form, the CDR3 reads TGTGCCAGCAGCTTGGGGTCTTGGGGCTACACCTTC.